This T cell receptor (beta chain) was retrieved from a study of siplizumab effects on memory and regulatory T cells. This clone appeared a single time. Here immunoSEQ multiplex PCR was the method, and the copy in TCRdb shows in-frame clones only, minus some. The data hold about 120,000 clones, with roughly 94% observed a single time. The clonotype was recovered from a human donor in good health. The sample comprised non-Treg CD4+ T cells sorted from blood.

Here the CDR3 DNA reads TGTGCCAGCAGCTTAGTCGGCAGGCAAACTTCCTACGAGCAGTACTTC. Translating it yields CASSLVGRQTSYEQYF. The V call is TRBV7-9, the J call TRBJ2-7; D is uncertain. This CDR3 contains 16 residues. V dropped 1 base and J dropped 1 base, with 14 bases sitting between them. Germline-derived CDR1 and CDR2 are SEHNR and FQNEAQ (reference sequence).